The 30 T cell receptor beta chains given below trace back to one sample, sequenced in a study of blood T cell repertoires in COVID-19. Assay: immunoSEQ multiplex PCR; the TCRdb copy retains only in-frame clones and omits some. The data hold some 100,000 clones, with over 65% observed a single time. The sample was peripheral blood. The receptors come from a man aged 70 or older with acute or convalescent COVID-19.

The chain employs TRBV4-1 and TRBJ2-5; 8 nucleotides align to TRBD1. CDR1 MGHRA and CDR2 YSYEKL come from the germline V gene. J gave up 4 bases and V 5 bases, and 9 bases lay outside the gene matches. The CDR3 totals 15 residues. The CDR3 region has the DNA TGCGCCAGCAGCAACCGGGACAGGCCTCTAGAGACCCAGTACTTC. It translates to CASSNRDRPLETQYF.

This clone occurred a few times. The chain recombines TRBV6-1 with TRBJ2-7; D is perhaps TRBD2 (5 bases). V shed 0 bases and J shed 4 bases, with 10 bases lying between them. The germline CDR1 and CDR2 sequences are MNHNS and SASEGT. CDR3 length equals 14 residues. The CDR3 loop reads CASSEALRGYEQYF. As DNA, the CDR3 is TGTGCCAGCAGTGAAGCGCTTCGAGGGTACGAGCAGTACTTC.

This clone has just one count. The chain couples TRBV5-1 to TRBJ1-6, with 8 nucleotides matching TRBD1. Trimming removed 0 bases from V and 7 bases from J; junction bases left unmatched: 6. The CDR3 has 16 residues. Germline CDR1 and CDR2: SGHRS and YFSETQ. Here the CDR3 DNA reads TGCGCCAGCAGCTTGGCCCTTCGGACAGGGAATTCACCCCTCCACTTT. Its translation is CASSLALRTGNSPLHF.

The chain is built from TRBV10-3 and TRBJ2-3; 13 bases are shared with TRBD2. J was trimmed by 5 bases and V by 0 bases; bases with no gene match: 5. The germline V gene encodes CDR1 ENHRY and CDR2 SYGVKD. The CDR3 spans 17 residues. CDR3 sequence: CAISESPLAGGIDTQYF. The CDR3 DNA reads TGTGCCATCAGTGAGTCCCCACTAGCGGGGGGGATAGATACGCAGTATTTT.

The J gene is TRBJ1-6, the V gene TRBV5-1; D is ambiguous. Germline-derived CDR1 and CDR2 are SGHRS and YFSETQ. The CDR3 is 16 amino acids. Trimming shortened V by 4 bases and J by 2 bases, and 13 bases separated the two germline ends. CDR3 bases: TGCGCCAGCAGCGAGGAGGGCAGGCCCTATAATTCACCCCTCCACTTT. Encoded protein: CASSEEGRPYNSPLHF.

V is TRBV7-9 and J is TRBJ1-4; 10 positions agree with TRBD1. CDR3 size: 16 residues. Trimming took 3 bases from V and 7 from J; bases not matched to a gene: 8. Germline lookup yields CDR1 SEHNR and CDR2 FQNEAQ (reference sequence). The CDR3: CASSLSRQGAGEKLFF. DNA for the CDR3: TGTGCCAGCAGCTTGTCCCGACAGGGGGCCGGTGAAAAACTGTTTTTT. Looking up the rest from reference TRBV7-9 and TRBJ1-4 gives the full variable domain: DTGVSQNPRHKITKRGQNVTFRCDPISEHNRLYWYRQTLGQGPEFLTYFQNEAQLEKSRLLSDRFSAERPKGSFSTLEIQRTEQGDSAMYLCASSLSRQGAGEKLFFGSGTQLSVL.

The sample holds one count of this clone. The V and J genes are TRBV29-1 and TRBJ1-3; D call uncertain. V was pared by 6 bases and J by 3 bases, with 12 bases between. Germline lookup yields CDR1 SQVTM and CDR2 ANQGSEA. The CDR3 covers 13 residues. The chain's CDR3 is CSVRAGGGNTIYF. CDR3 DNA: TGCAGCGTAAGGGCGGGAGGTGGAAACACCATATATTTT.

This CDR3 is CASSYSTGGIKNIQYF. Written as DNA, the CDR3 is TGTGCCAGCAGTTACTCGACGGGGGGGATAAAAAACATTCAGTACTTC. The chain employs TRBV6-6 and TRBJ2-4; 8 positions match TRBD2. V gave up 0 bases and J gave up 4 bases; unmatched junction bases: 5. Germline CDR1 is MNHNY and CDR2 is SVGAGI (reference sequence). CDR3 length equals 16 residues.

The chain couples TRBV11-2 to TRBJ1-2; 11 bases align to TRBD1. The V segment lost 3 bases and the J segment 5 bases; nucleotides outside the gene matches: 5. Germline CDR1 and CDR2: SGHAT and FQNNGV. The CDR3 is 15 residues long. CDR3 residues: CASSLGQGEGYGYTF. In DNA form, the CDR3 reads TGTGCCAGCAGCTTGGGACAGGGGGAAGGTTATGGCTACACCTTC.

The genes are TRBV28 and TRBJ2-1; TRBD1 agrees at 8 bases. CDR3 length equals 13 residues. The germline V gene has CDR1 MDHEN and CDR2 SYDVKM. J lost 7 bases, V lost 4 bases, and 3 bases had no gene match. This CDR3 is CASSSTGGNEQFF. CDR3 nucleotide sequence: TGTGCCAGCAGTTCCACAGGGGGGAATGAGCAGTTCTTC.

The chain joins TRBV30 to TRBJ1-4; D remains ambiguous. Per germline, CDR1 GTSNPN and CDR2 SVGIG (reference sequence). Trimming removed 3 bases from V and 4 bases from J, with 3 bases in between. The CDR3 runs 11 residues. The CDR3 DNA sequence: TGTGCCTGGAGGTATAATGAAAAACTGTTTTTT. This translates into CAWRYNEKLFF.

This rearrangement joins TRBV27 to TRBJ1-3; D is undetermined. Germline V gives CDR1 MNHEY, CDR2 SMNVEV (reference sequence). Trimming took off 4 bases at V and 3 bases at J, with 13 bases between the two ends. This CDR3 comprises 15 residues. The chain's CDR3 is CASSSPSSGGNTIYF. CDR3 nucleotide sequence: TGTGCCAGCAGTTCCCCCAGCTCGGGTGGAAACACCATATATTTT.

The V and J genes are TRBV6-2 or TRBV6-3 and TRBJ2-5; D remains unclear. The length of the CDR3 is 12 residues. The germline CDR1 and CDR2 sequences are MNHEY and SVGEGT. V was pared by 2 bases and J by 7 bases, with 8 bases between. CDR3 residues: CASSYGPGTQYF. The CDR3, as DNA: TGTGCCAGCAGTTACGGGCCAGGGACCCAGTACTTC.

This chain joins TRBV19 and TRBJ1-4; TRBD1 matches at 8 bases. With V trimmed by 6 bases and J by 5 bases, 5 bases remained unmatched. Germline CDR1 reads LNHDA; CDR2 reads SQIVND (reference sequence). The CDR3 covers 14 residues. The CDR3 nucleotides read TGTGCCAGTAGACCTGACAGGGGAAATGAAAAACTGTTTTTT. Residues: CASRPDRGNEKLFF.

V usage is TRBV5-1 and J usage is TRBJ2-1; 7 nucleotides match TRBD1. Unmatched junction bases numbered 9, after V lost 4 bases and J lost 5 bases. Germline V CDR1 and CDR2: SGHRS, YFSETQ. CDR3 size: 15 residues. The CDR3, as DNA: TGCGCCAGCAGCCGCTTCGGAGACAGGGACAATGAGCAGTTCTTC. Protein sequence: CASSRFGDRDNEQFF.

The chain is built from TRBV11-2 and TRBJ2-1; the match to TRBD2 covers 9 bases. Germline trimming cut 5 bases from V and 10 bases from J; bases unmatched to any gene: 9. CDR1 and CDR2 from the germline V gene are SGHAT and FQNNGV. This CDR3 has 14 residues. For the CDR3, the DNA is TGTGCCAGCAGCCCCCGAAGCGGGGGGTTGGAGCAGTTCTTC. Protein product: CASSPRSGGLEQFF. The variable domain in full, completed from reference TRBV11-2 and TRBJ2-1, reads EAGVAQSPRYKIIEKRQSVAFWCNPISGHATLYWYQQILGQGPKLLIQFQNNGVVDDSQLPKDRFSAERLKGVDSTLKIQPAKLEDSAVYLCASSPRSGGLEQFFGPGTRLTVL.

The CDR3 loop reads CSVDSPWQRETQYF. As DNA, the CDR3 is TGCAGCGTCGATTCTCCCTGGCAGAGGGAGACCCAGTACTTC. The V call is TRBV29-1, the J call TRBJ2-5; D unclear. Germline loops: CDR1 SQVTM, CDR2 ANQGSEA. Trimming stripped 6 bases from V and 5 bases from J, with 19 bases between. CDR3 size: 14 residues.

The gene calls are TRBV4-3 and TRBJ2-1; possibly TRBD1 for D (6 bases). The CDR3 spans 13 residues. The V end was cut by 0 bases, the J end by 7 bases, with 7 bases between. Germline CDR1 reads LGHNA; CDR2 reads YSLEER. Here the CDR3 reads CASSQDQGNEQFF. Here the CDR3 DNA reads TGCGCCAGCAGCCAAGATCAGGGGAATGAGCAGTTCTTC.

V is TRBV15 and J is TRBJ1-3; D is perhaps TRBD1 (6 bases). From germline, CDR1 is LNHNV and CDR2 YYDKDF (reference sequence). V lost 1 base to trimming and J lost 3 bases, with 10 bases between them. The CDR3 is 15 amino acids. CDR3 DNA sequence: TGTGCCACCAGCAGAGGCAGGGGCAGTGGAAACACCATATATTTT. It encodes CATSRGRGSGNTIYF.

The genes are TRBV20-1 and TRBJ2-5, with TRBD1 identical over 7 bases. The V gene's germline CDR1 is DFQATT and CDR2 SNEGSKA (reference sequence). V shed 3 bases and J 2 bases; nucleotides not matched to a gene: 9. The CDR3 is 15 residues long. The CDR3 loop reads CSASKRDSGQETQYF. CDR3 bases: TGCAGTGCTAGTAAACGGGACAGCGGACAAGAGACCCAGTACTTC.

The chain links TRBV9 to TRBJ1-5; no reliable D call. This CDR3 contains 13 residues. Trimming cost V 0 bases and J 7 bases, with 8 bases left between them. The germline V gene encodes CDR1 SGDLS and CDR2 YYNGEE. The CDR3 nucleotides read TGTGCCAGCAGCGTAGATCTGGGCCAGCCCCAGCATTTT. It translates to CASSVDLGQPQHF. The full variable domain, in which reference TRBV9 and TRBJ1-5 provide the parts outside the CDR3, is DSGVTQTPKHLITATGQRVTLRCSPRSGDLSVYWYQQSLDQGLQFLIQYYNGEERAKGNILERFSAQQFPDLHSELNLSSLELGDSALYFCASSVDLGQPQHFGDGTRLSIL.

This clone came up once. The J gene is TRBJ2-7, the V gene TRBV19; perhaps TRBD2 as D (5 bases). Trimming stripped 1 base from V and 3 bases from J, with 13 bases between. CDR3 length: 15 residues. The V gene's germline CDR1 is LNHDA and CDR2 SQIVND (reference sequence). The CDR3 DNA reads as TGTGCCAGTAGTATAGGGGAGCGCCCCATCTACGAGCAGTACTTC. This gives the protein CASSIGERPIYEQYF.

V usage is TRBV18 and J usage is TRBJ2-1; TRBD2 matches at 9 bases. This CDR3 region has 16 residues. Germline V gene data show CDR1 as KGHSH and CDR2 as LQKENI. Trimming cost V 3 bases and J 6 bases; bases outside gene matches: 9. As DNA, the CDR3 is TGTGCCAGCTCACCCCCGCCGGGCGGGGGGGGCAATGAGCAGTTCTTC. The encoded protein is CASSPPPGGGGNEQFF.

This clone was picked up a small number of times. CDR3 nucleotides: TGTGCCAGCAGCTTAAATGTCGGAGGCTTTAATGAAAAACTGTTTTTT. Amino acid sequence: CASSLNVGGFNEKLFF. The rearrangement uses TRBV7-2 and TRBJ1-4, with no clear D. This CDR3 has 16 residues. Germline CDR1 reads SGHTA; CDR2 reads FQGNSA. Trimming stripped 2 bases from V and 4 bases from J, with 14 bases between.

The chain couples TRBV7-7 to TRBJ2-7; 7 nucleotides agree with TRBD1. The CDR3 length is 13 residues. Germline loops: CDR1 SSHAT, CDR2 FNYEAQ (reference sequence). Germline trimming cut 6 bases from V and 3 bases from J; bases unmatched to any gene: 5. CDR3 region: CASSLTGDYEQYF. In DNA, the CDR3 is TGTGCCAGCAGTCTTACAGGGGACTACGAGCAGTACTTC. Full variable domain (remainder filled in from reference TRBV7-7 and TRBJ2-7): GAGVSQSPRYKVTKRGQDVTLRCDPISSHATLYWYQQALGQGPEFLTYFNYEAQPDKSGLPSDRFSAERPEGSISTLTIQRTEQRDSAMYRCASSLTGDYEQYFGPGTRLTVT.

This clone was detected only a few times. The chain is built from TRBV7-8 and TRBJ2-1; D is possibly TRBD2 (6 bases). V was shortened by 1 base and J by 5 bases, with 24 bases between the two germline ends. The CDR3 loop spans 19 amino acids. CDR1 is SGHVS and CDR2 is FQNEAQ in the germline V gene. CDR3 amino acids: CASSLDGGGWGGSNNEQFF. CDR3 DNA: TGTGCCAGCAGCTTAGACGGCGGTGGCTGGGGAGGTTCCAACAATGAGCAGTTCTTC.

The CDR3 is CASSPPGLAGSPGETQYF. The CDR3 DNA is TGTGCCAGCAGCCCTCCGGGACTAGCGGGATCCCCGGGGGAGACCCAGTACTTC. J is TRBJ2-5 and V is TRBV3-1 (or the pseudogene TRBV3-2); 13 bases are a match to TRBD2. The CDR3 has 18 residues. The V segment lost 4 bases and the J segment 5 bases; nucleotides outside the gene matches: 13. CDR1 is LGHDT, CDR2 YNNKEL, per germline (reference sequence).

The chain links TRBV7-9 to TRBJ2-1; 8 bases fit TRBD2. From germline, CDR1 is SEHNR and CDR2 FQNEAQ (reference sequence). The V segment lost 1 base and the J segment 9 bases; nucleotides outside the gene matches: 5. The CDR3 length is 14 residues. The CDR3 nucleotides read TGTGCCAGCAGCTTAGGCTCCGCGGGGGGTGAGCAGTTCTTC. It specifies CASSLGSAGGEQFF.

The chain employs TRBV7-9 and TRBJ1-4, with TRBD1 as a possible D gene (5 bases). The V and J ends lost 4 bases and 0 bases respectively, with 21 bases between them. CDR3 length: 19 residues. The germline V gene has CDR1 SEHNR and CDR2 FQNEAQ (reference sequence). CDR3 amino acids: CASSSPLTSGGATNEKLFF. The CDR3 bases are TGTGCCAGCAGCTCTCCCCTGACTAGCGGGGGAGCAACTAATGAAAAACTGTTTTTT.

The chain employs TRBV19 and TRBJ2-7; 7 nucleotides match TRBD1. Germline trimming cut 6 bases from V and 0 bases from J; bases unmatched to any gene: 11. Germline V gene data show CDR1 as LNHDA and CDR2 as SQIVND (reference sequence). This CDR3 region has 16 residues. The CDR3, as DNA: TGTGCCAGTAGCTCTATCCTCCAGGGGGACTCCTACGAGCAGTACTTC. This translates into CASSSILQGDSYEQYF.